The sample holds one count of the clone carrying this T cell receptor beta chain. V was clipped by 3 bases and J by 0 bases, with 16 bases between them. Germline CDR1 and CDR2: MDHEN and SYDVKM. This CDR3 has 17 amino acids. The data are from a study of CD8 T cells in Susac syndrome. TEMRA cells were FACS-enriched, with CD8+ and CD4+ T cells isolated negatively. Random hexamers primed reverse transcription of about 0.45 to 1 ug RNA. Amplification of TCR beta CDR3 was carried out by immunoSEQ multiplex PCR, which covered 54 Vbeta and 13 Jbeta segments. TCRdb fed the immunoSEQ multiplex PCR reads into MiXCR, producing one record per CDR3 protein. Seen here are about 300,000 distinct CDR3 sequences, roughly 85% observed once, and the top ten hold 0.2% to 0.25%.

The rearrangement joins TRBV28 to TRBJ2-3; possibly TRBD1 or TRBD2 for D (5 bases each). The sequencing sample was made of CD8+ T cells from PBMCs. This receptor was taken from a human donor with multiple sclerosis. The CDR3 loop reads CASSFLIGETSTDTQYF. In nucleotides, the CDR3 is TGTGCCAGCAGTTTTTTGATAGGGGAGACTAGCACAGATACGCAGTATTTT.